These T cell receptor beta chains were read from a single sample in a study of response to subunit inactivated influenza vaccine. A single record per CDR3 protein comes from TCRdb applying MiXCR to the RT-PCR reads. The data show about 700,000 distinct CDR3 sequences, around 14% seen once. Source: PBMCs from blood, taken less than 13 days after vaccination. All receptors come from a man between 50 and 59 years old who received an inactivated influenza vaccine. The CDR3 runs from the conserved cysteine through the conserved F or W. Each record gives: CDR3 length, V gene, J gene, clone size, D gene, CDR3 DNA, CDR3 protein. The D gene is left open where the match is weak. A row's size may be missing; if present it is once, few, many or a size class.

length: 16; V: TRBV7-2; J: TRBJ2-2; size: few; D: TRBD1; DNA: TGTGCCAGCAGCCCAGGGGACAGGGGAAGGACCGGGGAGCTGTTTTTT; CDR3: CASSPGDRGRTGELFF
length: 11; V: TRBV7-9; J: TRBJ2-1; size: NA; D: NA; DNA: TGTGCCAGCAGCCCCGAACATGAGCAGTTCTTC; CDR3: CASSPEHEQFF
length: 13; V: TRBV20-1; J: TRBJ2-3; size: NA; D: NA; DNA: TGCAGTGCTTACCCGCCGAGCACAGATACGCAGTATTTT; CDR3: CSAYPPSTDTQYF
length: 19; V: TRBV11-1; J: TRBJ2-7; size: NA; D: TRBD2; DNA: TGTGCCAGCGGGGGGCCCCCCGGGACTAGCGGACATATGCTGGACGAGCAGTACTTC; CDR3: CASGGPPGTSGHMLDEQYF
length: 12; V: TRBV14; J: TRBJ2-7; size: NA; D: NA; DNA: TGTGCCAGCAGCCTTTTCAATTACGAGCAGTACTTC; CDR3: CASSLFNYEQYF
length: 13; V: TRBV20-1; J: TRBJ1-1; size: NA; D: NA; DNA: TGCAGTGCTATTATACACACGAACACTGAAGCTTTCTTT; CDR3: CSAIIHTNTEAFF
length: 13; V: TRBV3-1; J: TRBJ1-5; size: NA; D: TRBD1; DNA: TGTGCCAGCAGCCAAACAGGGGATCAGCCCCAGCATTTT; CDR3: CASSQTGDQPQHF
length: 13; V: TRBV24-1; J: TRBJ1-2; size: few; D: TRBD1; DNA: TGTGCCACCAGTCAGGGGACAGTGGATGGCTACACCTTC; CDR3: CATSQGTVDGYTF
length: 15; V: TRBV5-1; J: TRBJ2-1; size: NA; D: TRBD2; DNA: TGCGCCAGCAGCTTGAGAGCGGGGGGGCCGAATGAGCAGTTCTTC; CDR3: CASSLRAGGPNEQFF
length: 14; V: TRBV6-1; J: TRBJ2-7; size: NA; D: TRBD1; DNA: TGTGCCAGCACGCGTGGACAGGGAGTCTACGAGCAGTACTTC; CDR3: CASTRGQGVYEQYF
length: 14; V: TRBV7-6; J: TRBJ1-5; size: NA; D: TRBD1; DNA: TGTGCCAGCAGCTTAGCGGACAGGGGTCAGCCCCAGCATTTT; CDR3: CASSLADRGQPQHF
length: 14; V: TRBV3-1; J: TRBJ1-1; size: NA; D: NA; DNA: TGTGCCAGCAGCCGAAGTGGGGGGCGGGCTGAAGCTTTCTTT; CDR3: CASSRSGGRAEAFF
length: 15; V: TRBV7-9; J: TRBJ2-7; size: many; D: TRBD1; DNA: TGTGCCAGCAGCTCCCCCTCGACAGGGGCCTACGAGCAGTACTTC; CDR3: CASSSPSTGAYEQYF
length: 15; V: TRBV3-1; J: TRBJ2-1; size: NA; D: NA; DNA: TGTGCCAGCAGCCAAGGGGGGCGGAACGGCAATGAGCAGTTCTTC; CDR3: CASSQGGRNGNEQFF
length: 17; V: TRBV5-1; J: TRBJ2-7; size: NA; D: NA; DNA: TGCGCCAGCAGCCAGAAAACCGGGCAGGGAGATGTCTACGAGCAGTACTTC; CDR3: CASSQKTGQGDVYEQYF